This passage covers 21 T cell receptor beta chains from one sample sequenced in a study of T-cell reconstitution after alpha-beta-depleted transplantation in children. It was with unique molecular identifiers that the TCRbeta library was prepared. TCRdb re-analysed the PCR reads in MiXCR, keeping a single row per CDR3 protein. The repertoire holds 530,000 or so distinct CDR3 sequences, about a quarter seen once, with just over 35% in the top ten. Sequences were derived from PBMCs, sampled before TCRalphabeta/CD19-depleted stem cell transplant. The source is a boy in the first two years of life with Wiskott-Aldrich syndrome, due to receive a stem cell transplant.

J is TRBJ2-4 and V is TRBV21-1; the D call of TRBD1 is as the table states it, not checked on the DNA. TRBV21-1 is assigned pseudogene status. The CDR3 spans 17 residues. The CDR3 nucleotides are TGTGCCAGCAGCAAATTCGACAGGGGACTAGCCAAAAACATTCAGTACTTC. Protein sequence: CASSKFDRGLAKNIQYF.

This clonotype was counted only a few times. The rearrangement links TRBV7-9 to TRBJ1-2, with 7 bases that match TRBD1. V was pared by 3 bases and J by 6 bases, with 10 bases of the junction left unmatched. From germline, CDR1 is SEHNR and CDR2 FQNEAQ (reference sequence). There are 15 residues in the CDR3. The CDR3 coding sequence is TGTGCCAGCAGCTTCCGCGGGGAGGGGGCGAATGGCTACACCTTC. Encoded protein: CASSFRGEGANGYTF.

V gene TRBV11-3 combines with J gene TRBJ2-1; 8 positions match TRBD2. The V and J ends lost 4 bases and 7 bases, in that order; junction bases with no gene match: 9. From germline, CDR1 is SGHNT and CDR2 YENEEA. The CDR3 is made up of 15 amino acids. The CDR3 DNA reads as TGTGCCAGCAGCTCCAAATCGACTAGCGCGAATGAGCAGTTCTTC. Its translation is CASSSKSTSANEQFF.

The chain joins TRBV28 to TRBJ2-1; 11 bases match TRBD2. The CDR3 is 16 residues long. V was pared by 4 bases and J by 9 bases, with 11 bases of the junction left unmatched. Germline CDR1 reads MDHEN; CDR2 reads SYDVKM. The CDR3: CASSSLAGGLQSEQFF. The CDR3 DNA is TGTGCCAGCAGTTCCCTAGCGGGAGGCCTACAGAGTGAGCAGTTCTTC.

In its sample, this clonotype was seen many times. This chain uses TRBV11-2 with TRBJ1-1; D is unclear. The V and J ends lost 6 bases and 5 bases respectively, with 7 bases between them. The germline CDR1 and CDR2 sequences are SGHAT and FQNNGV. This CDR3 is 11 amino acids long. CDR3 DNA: TGTGCCAGCAGTTCACGGACTGAAGCTTTCTTT. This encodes CASSSRTEAFF.

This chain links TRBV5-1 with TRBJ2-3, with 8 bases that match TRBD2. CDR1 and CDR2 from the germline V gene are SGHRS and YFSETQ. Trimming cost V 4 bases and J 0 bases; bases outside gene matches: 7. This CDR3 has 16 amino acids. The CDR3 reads CASSQPGTRSTDTQYF. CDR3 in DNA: TGCGCCAGCAGCCAGCCCGGGACTAGGAGCACAGATACGCAGTATTTT.

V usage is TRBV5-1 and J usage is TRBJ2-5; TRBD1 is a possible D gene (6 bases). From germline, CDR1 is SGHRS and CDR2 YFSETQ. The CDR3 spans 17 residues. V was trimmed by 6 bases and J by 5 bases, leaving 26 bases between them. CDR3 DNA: TGCGCCAGCATGCAAGGGGTTTGGGACAACCGTCGGGAGACCCAGTACTTC. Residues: CASMQGVWDNRRETQYF.

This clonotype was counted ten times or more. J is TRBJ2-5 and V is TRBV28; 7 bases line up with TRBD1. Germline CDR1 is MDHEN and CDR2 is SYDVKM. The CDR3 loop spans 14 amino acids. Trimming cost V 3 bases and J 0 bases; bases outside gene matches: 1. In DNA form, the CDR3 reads TGTGCCAGCAGTTTGGGACAGAACCAAGAGACCCAGTACTTC. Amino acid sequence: CASSLGQNQETQYF.

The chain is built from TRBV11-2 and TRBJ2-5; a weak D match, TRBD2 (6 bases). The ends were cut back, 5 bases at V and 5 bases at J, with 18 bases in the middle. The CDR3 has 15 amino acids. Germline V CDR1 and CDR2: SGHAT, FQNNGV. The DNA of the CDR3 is TGTGCCAGCAGCCCCCTCACGGGAGAGGGGGAGACCCAGTACTTC. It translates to CASSPLTGEGETQYF.

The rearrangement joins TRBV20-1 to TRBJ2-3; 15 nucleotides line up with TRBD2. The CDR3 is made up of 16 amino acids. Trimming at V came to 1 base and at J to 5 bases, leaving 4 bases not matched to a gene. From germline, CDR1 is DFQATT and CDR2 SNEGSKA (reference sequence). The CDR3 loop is CSARVGLAGGQDTQYF. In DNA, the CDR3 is TGCAGTGCTAGAGTAGGACTAGCGGGAGGGCAAGATACGCAGTATTTT.

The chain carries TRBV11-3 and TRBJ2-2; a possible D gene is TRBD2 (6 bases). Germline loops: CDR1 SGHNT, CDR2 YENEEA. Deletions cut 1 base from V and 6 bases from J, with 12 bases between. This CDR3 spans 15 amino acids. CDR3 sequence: CASSLVSGEPGELFF. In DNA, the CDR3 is TGTGCCAGCAGCTTAGTGTCGGGGGAGCCCGGGGAGCTGTTTTTT. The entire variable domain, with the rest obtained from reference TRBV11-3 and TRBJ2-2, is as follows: EAGVVQSPRYKIIEKKQPVAFWCNPISGHNTLYWYLQNLGQGPELLIRYENEEAVDDSQLPKDRFSAERLKGVDSTLKIQPAELGDSAVYLCASSLVSGEPGELFFGEGSRLTVL.

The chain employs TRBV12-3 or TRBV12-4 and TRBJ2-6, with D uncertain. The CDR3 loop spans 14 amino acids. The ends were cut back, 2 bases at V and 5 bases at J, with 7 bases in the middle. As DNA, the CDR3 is TGTGCCAGCAGTTTATCCAGACGGGCCAACGTCCTGACTTTC. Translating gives CASSLSRRANVLTF.

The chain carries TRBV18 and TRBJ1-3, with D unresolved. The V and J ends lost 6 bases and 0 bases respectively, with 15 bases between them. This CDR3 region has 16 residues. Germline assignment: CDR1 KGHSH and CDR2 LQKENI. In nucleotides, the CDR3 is TGTGCCAGCTCTTGGAAGGACGGAAACTCTGGAAACACCATATATTTT. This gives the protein CASSWKDGNSGNTIYF.

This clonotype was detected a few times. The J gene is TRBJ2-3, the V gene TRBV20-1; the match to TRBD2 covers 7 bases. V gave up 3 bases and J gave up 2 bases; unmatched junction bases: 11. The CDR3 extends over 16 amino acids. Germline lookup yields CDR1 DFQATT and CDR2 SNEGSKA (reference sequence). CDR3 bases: TGCAGTGCTAGTCTCCTGCGGGGGTCCCCCACAGATACGCAGTATTTT. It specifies CSASLLRGSPTDTQYF.

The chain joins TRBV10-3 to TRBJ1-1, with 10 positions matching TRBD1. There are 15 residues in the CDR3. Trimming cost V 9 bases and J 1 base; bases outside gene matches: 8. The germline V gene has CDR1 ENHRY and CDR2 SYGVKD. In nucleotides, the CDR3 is TGTGCCATGCCGGGACAGGGGCTTTCGAACACTGAAGCTTTCTTT. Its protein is CAMPGQGLSNTEAFF.

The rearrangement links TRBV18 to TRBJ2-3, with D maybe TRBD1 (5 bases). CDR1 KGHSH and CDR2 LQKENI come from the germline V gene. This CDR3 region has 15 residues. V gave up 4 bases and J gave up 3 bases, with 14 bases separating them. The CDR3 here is CASSRDQGTTDTQYF. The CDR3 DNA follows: TGTGCCAGCTCACGAGATCAGGGAACAACAGATACGCAGTATTTT.

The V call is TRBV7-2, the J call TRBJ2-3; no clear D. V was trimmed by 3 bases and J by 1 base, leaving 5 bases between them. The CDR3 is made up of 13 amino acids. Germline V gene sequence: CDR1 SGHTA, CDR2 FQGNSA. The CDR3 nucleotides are TGTGCCAGCAGCTTCCTCCGCACAGATACGCAGTATTTT. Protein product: CASSFLRTDTQYF.

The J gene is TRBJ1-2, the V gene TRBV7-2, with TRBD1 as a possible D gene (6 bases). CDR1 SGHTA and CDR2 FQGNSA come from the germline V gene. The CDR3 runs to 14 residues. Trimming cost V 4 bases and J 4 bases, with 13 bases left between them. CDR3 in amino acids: CASSSRQAGYGYTF. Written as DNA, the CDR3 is TGTGCCAGCAGCTCCAGACAGGCCGGCTATGGCTACACCTTC.

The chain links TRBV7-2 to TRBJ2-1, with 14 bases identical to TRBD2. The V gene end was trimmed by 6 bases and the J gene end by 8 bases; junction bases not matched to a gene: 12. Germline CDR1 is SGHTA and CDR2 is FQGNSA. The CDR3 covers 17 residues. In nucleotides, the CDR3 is TGTGCCAGCAGTTTTCGTAGACTAGCGGGAGGGCCAGATGAGCAGTTCTTC. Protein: CASSFRRLAGGPDEQFF.

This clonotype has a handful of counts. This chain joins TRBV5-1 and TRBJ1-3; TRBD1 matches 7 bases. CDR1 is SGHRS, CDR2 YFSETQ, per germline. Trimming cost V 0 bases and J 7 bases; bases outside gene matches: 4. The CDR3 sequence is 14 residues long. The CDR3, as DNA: TGCGCCAGCAGCTTGGATGCAGGGGGGAACACCATATATTTT. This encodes CASSLDAGGNTIYF.

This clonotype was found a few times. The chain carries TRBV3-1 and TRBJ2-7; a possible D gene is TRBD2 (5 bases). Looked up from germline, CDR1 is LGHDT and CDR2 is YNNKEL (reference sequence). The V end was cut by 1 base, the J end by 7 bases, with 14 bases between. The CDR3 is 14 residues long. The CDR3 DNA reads TGTGCCAGCAGCCAAGTAGCTAGCTATGGGGAGCAGTACTTC. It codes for CASSQVASYGEQYF.